This T cell receptor (beta chain) emerged from a study of blood T cells in healthy people across ages. Study background: Researchers report that template switching captured about one barcoded beta molecule per two T cells. Whole-study results and caveats: Observed TCR beta diversity per million T cells went down as age went up. This fall followed a roughly linear course with age. TCR beta diversity correlated strongly with naive T cell percentage.

Primed by a sample-barcoded 5' primer and a J-beta primer mix, a second PCR proceeded for about 6 to 11 cycles. A 12-random-nucleotide template-switch adaptor tagged each cDNA molecule. Each CDR3 protein is one row after TCRdb ran MiXCR on the 5' RACE reads. The sample comprises about 940,000 distinct CDR3 sequences, approximately 49% of which are singletons, and 13% rests with the top ten. This clonotype was detected a few times. Its target is unknown. V gave up 3 bases and J gave up 0 bases, with 12 bases separating them. Per germline, CDR1 SGHTA and CDR2 FQGNSA. The CDR3 length is 15 residues. V usage is TRBV7-2 and J usage is TRBJ2-7, with D perhaps TRBD2 (5 bases). The sequenced sample consisted of blood. This clonotype was sampled from a man younger than 40 in good health. In DNA, the CDR3 is TGTGCCAGCAGCTTGATGGAGGTAGACTCCTACGAGCAGTACTTC. The encoded protein is CASSLMEVDSYEQYF.